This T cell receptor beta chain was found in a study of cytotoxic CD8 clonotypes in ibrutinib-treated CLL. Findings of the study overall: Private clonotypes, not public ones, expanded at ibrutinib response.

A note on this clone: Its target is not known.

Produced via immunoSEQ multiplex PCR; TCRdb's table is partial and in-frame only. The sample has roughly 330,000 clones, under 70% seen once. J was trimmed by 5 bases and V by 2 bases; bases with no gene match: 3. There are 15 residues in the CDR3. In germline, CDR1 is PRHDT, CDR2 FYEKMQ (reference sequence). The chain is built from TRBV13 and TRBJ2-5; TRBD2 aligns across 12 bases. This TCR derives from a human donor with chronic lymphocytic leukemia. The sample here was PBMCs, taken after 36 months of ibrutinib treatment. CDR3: CASSLLAGGPETQYF. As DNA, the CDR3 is TGTGCCAGCAGCTTACTAGCGGGGGGGCCTGAGACCCAGTACTTC.